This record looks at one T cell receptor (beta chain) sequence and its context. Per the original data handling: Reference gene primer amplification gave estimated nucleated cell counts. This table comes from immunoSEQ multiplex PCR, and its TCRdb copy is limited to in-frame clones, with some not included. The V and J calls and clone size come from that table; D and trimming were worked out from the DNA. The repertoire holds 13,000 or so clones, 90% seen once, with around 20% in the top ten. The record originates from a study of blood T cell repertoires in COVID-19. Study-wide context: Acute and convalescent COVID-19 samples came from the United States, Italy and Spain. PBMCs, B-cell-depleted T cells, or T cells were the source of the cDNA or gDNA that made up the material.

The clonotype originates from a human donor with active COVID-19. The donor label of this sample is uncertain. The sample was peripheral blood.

Here the CDR3 DNA reads TGTGCCAGCAGCTCGGTGGGGGGGGCGAGCAATCAGCCCCAGCATTTT. This gives the protein CASSSVGGASNQPQHF. The J gene is TRBJ1-5, the V gene TRBV7-8; TRBD1 might be the D (6 bases). The CDR3 is made up of 16 amino acids. The V gene's germline CDR1 is SGHVS and CDR2 FQNEAQ. Trimming stripped 4 bases from V and 1 base from J, with 14 bases between.